These T cell receptor beta chains were read from a single sample in a study of monozygotic twins with inflammatory bowel disease. For each CDR3 protein, TCRdb gives one entry from its re-call of the 5' RACE reads, without DNA. The table lists a few hundred thousand distinct CDR3 sequences, with around 1.5% in the top ten. The sequenced material came from blood. These receptors came from a human donor with ulcerative colitis or Crohn's disease, or a healthy co-twin of an affected twin (not recorded which). The CDR3 runs from the conserved cysteine through the conserved F or W.

>TRBJ2-5|TRBV9
CASSVGQGGRETQYF
>TRBJ2-1|TRBV11-2
CASSLERANEQFF
>TRBJ2-1|TRBV20-1
CSPVDGGSYNEQFF
>TRBJ1-1|TRBV20-1
CSARDFGTAEAFF
>TRBJ2-7|TRBV5-1
CASSSKWTAAGYEQYF
>TRBJ1-1|TRBV11-2
CASSLPRYGQGGGTEAFF
>TRBJ1-2|TRBV7-9
CASSSPQSTNYGYTF
>TRBJ2-7|TRBV2
CASSGGEGREQYF
>TRBJ1-1|TRBV5-6
CASSLDRGDWRLNTEAFF
>TRBJ2-1|TRBV11-1
CASSPAGRLAGVRVEQFF
>TRBJ1-5|TRBV5-6
CASSSVLGHQPQHF
>TRBJ2-3|TRBV12-3/TRBV12-4
CASSAGVLPDTQYF
>TRBJ2-5|TRBV20-1
CSARGAEETQYF
>TRBJ1-2|TRBV7-9
CASIQGGVSHGYTF
>TRBJ1-2|TRBV11-2
CASSFSGLHGYTF
>TRBJ1-2|TRBV5-4
CASSLKGEVGYTF
>TRBJ2-5|TRBV6-6
CASSSTSEQETQYF
>TRBJ1-5|TRBV5-1
CASRGQEDQPQHF
>TRBJ2-5|TRBV12-3/TRBV12-4
CASSLRTGILETQYF
>TRBJ2-2|TRBV3-1
CASSLEMGELFF
>TRBJ2-5|TRBV12-3/TRBV12-4
CASSLSRETQNF
>TRBJ2-2|TRBV19
CASKGITVDRSTGELFF
>TRBJ2-3|TRBV12-3/TRBV12-4
CASSFVAGGLTDTQYF
>TRBJ2-7|TRBV12-3/TRBV12-4
CASSSLAGGLEQYF
>TRBJ2-7|TRBV7-9
CASVPTAGLHEQYF
>TRBJ1-5|TRBV5-1
CASSPTGGSNQPQHF
>TRBJ2-3|TRBV11-1
CASSRLGRGGPDTQYF
>TRBJ1-1|TRBV12-3/TRBV12-4
CASSLALGRLNTEAFF
>TRBJ2-1|TRBV9
CASSVAGDSYNEQFF
>TRBJ1-1|TRBV4-1
CATRTGDLNTEAFF
>TRBJ2-7|TRBV6-2/TRBV6-3
CASTPDRVHEQYF
>TRBJ1-3|TRBV7-9
CASRSRQGQSSGNTIYF
>TRBJ2-5|TRBV11-2
CASSSETGRRETQYF
>TRBJ1-5|TRBV5-1
CASSLGTGDQPQHF
>TRBJ2-1|TRBV5-1
CASSLGLAVMDEQFF
>TRBJ1-2|TRBV5-4
CASSLMGPTNYGYTF